Presented here are 17 T cell receptor beta chains from one specimen sequenced in a study of T-cell reconstitution after alpha-beta-depleted transplantation in children (dated by TCRdb to between 2015 and 2016). This sample's treatment or condition label indicates: allogeneic hematopoietic cell transplantation with graft depleted of TCRalphabeta T cells and CD19 B cells. Library preparation employed PCR. This sample was sequenced with an Illumina HiSeq 2500. To normalize quantification of the TCRbeta repertoire, the TCR libraries were built with molecular barcoding that relied on unique molecular identifiers. TCRdb's own reprocessing of the public reads used fastp at Q25 and MiXCR and kept productive beta chains. Rows matching on CDR3 protein sequence are summarized as one entry with the most common DNA and genes. The sample contains 250,000 to 350,000 distinct CDR3 sequences, around 25% of them found a single time. 9.5% to 13% of the sample is in the top ten clones.

Sequencing used PBMCs, mostly from graft donor cells, obtained 180 days after TCRalphabeta/CD19-depleted stem cell transplant. These receptor sequences come from a male patient aged 10 to 17 who had a stem cell transplant for acute lymphoblastic leukemia, so the T cells may come from the graft donor.

This clonotype was seen a few times. V is TRBV27 and J is TRBJ2-7; no clear D gene. Between the trimmed V and J ends, which lost 6 bases and 4 bases, there was a span of 10 bases. The CDR3 covers 12 residues. Germline V CDR1 and CDR2: MNHEY, SMNVEV (reference sequence). CDR3 sequence (DNA): TGTGCCAGCAGGGCTTCTGGGTACGAGCAGTACTTC. Its protein product is CASRASGYEQYF.

V gene TRBV29-1 combines with J gene TRBJ2-7; D uncertain. Per the germline V gene, CDR1 is SQVTM and CDR2 is ANQGSEA. This CDR3 contains 13 residues. Trimming took 3 bases from V and 7 from J, leaving 16 bases between them. This CDR3 is CSVEGGSSREQYF. As DNA, the CDR3 is TGCAGCGTTGAGGGCGGAAGCTCGCGGGAGCAGTACTTC.

This clonotype was seen only a few times. This sequence joins TRBV20-1 and TRBJ2-5; 11 nucleotides agree with TRBD2. This CDR3 is built from 15 residues. Trimming cost V 1 base and J 4 bases; bases outside gene matches: 5. Looked up from germline, CDR1 is DFQATT and CDR2 is SNEGSKA (reference sequence). The CDR3 DNA is TGCAGTGCTAGAGTAGCGGGAGGGAATGGAGAGACCCAGTACTTC. Translation gives CSARVAGGNGETQYF.

The chain carries TRBV7-3 and TRBJ2-2, with no clear D. Germline V lookup: CDR1 SGHTA, CDR2 FQGTGA. The CDR3 length is 12 residues. Trimming took off 1 base at V and 7 bases at J, with 4 bases between the two ends. The CDR3 DNA is TGTGCCAGCAGCTTAAATCGCGGGGAGCTGTTTTTT. Translated: CASSLNRGELFF.

The chain recombines TRBV5-1 with TRBJ2-7; D remains unclear. Germline V gene sequence: CDR1 SGHRS, CDR2 YFSETQ. The CDR3 is made up of 14 amino acids. Trimming stripped 2 bases from V and 4 bases from J, with 13 bases between. Here the CDR3 reads CASSFWGREYEQYF. CDR3 coding DNA: TGCGCCAGCAGCTTCTGGGGTCGCGAATACGAGCAGTACTTC.

This chain connects TRBV9 to TRBJ2-3; 9 nucleotides align to TRBD2. The CDR3 extends over 16 amino acids. J gave up 0 bases and V 0 bases, and 2 bases lay outside the gene matches. Germline V gene sequence: CDR1 SGDLS, CDR2 YYNGEE. The CDR3: CASSVEAGGSTDTQYF. CDR3 in DNA: TGTGCCAGCAGCGTAGAGGCGGGAGGGAGCACAGATACGCAGTATTTT. Full variable domain (outside the CDR3, taken from reference TRBV9 and TRBJ2-3): DSGVTQTPKHLITATGQRVTLRCSPRSGDLSVYWYQQSLDQGLQFLIQYYNGEERAKGNILERFSAQQFPDLHSELNLSSLELGDSALYFCASSVEAGGSTDTQYFGPGTRLTVL.

The J gene is TRBJ1-4, the V gene TRBV25-1, with 8 bases that match TRBD1. Germline assignment: CDR1 MGHDK and CDR2 SYGVNS. The CDR3 sequence is 15 residues long. V shed 6 bases, J shed 8 bases, and the junction held 11 bases outside the gene matches. The CDR3 region is CASRNHRGGSEKLFF. The CDR3 nucleotides are TGTGCCAGCAGGAACCACAGGGGGGGAAGCGAAAAACTGTTTTTT.

This clonotype was seen more than once but under ten times. The chain employs TRBV9 and TRBJ1-2; 7 bases map to TRBD1. Germline lookup yields CDR1 SGDLS and CDR2 YYNGEE. V lost 4 bases to trimming and J lost 8 bases; unmatched junction nucleotides: 11. The CDR3 totals 14 residues. The CDR3 here is CASSRDSLPVGYTF. The CDR3 DNA reads TGTGCCAGCAGCCGGGACAGCTTACCGGTGGGCTACACCTTC.

This clonotype has just a few counts. The J gene is TRBJ2-7, the V gene TRBV20-1, with D unclear. CDR3 length: 11 residues. Trimming stripped 2 bases from V and 2 bases from J, with 4 bases between. CDR1 is DFQATT and CDR2 is SNEGSKA in the germline V gene (reference sequence). Written as DNA, the CDR3 is TGCAGTGCTAGAAGAGCCTACGAGCAGTACTTC. This gives the protein CSARRAYEQYF.

The genes are TRBV7-3 and TRBJ2-1; 8 bases are shared with TRBD1. Germline assignment: CDR1 SGHTA and CDR2 FQGTGA. After removal of 4 bases from V and 6 bases from J, the junction contained 2 bases not matched to a gene. This CDR3 spans 13 amino acids. This CDR3 reads CASSSGQGNEQFF. In nucleotides, the CDR3 is TGTGCCAGCAGCTCCGGACAGGGCAATGAGCAGTTCTTC.

CDR3 sequence (DNA): TGTGCCAGCAGTTACGGCCTAGCGGGATACTACGAGCAGTACTTC. This codes for CASSYGLAGYYEQYF. The rearrangement uses TRBV6-5 and TRBJ2-7; 9 bases agree with TRBD2. With V trimmed by 2 bases and J by 3 bases, 5 bases remained unmatched. The CDR3 runs 15 residues. Germline loops: CDR1 MNHEY, CDR2 SVGAGI.

This clonotype was detected only a few times. The chain has TRBV24-1 and TRBJ2-3, with a possible D match to TRBD2 (6 bases). The CDR3 has 14 residues. CDR1 and CDR2 (germline): KGHDR, SFDVKD. Trimming left V 9 bases short and J 4 bases short, with 16 bases between. CDR3 nucleotides: TGTGCCACCGGGTACGGGGGTAGGCCAGATACGCAGTATTTT. Its translation: CATGYGGRPDTQYF.

The J gene is TRBJ1-3, the V gene TRBV15, with D perhaps TRBD1 (5 bases). CDR1 LNHNV and CDR2 YYDKDF come from the germline V gene (reference sequence). Trimming pared 5 bases from V and 0 bases from J, leaving 11 bases between. This CDR3 is 15 amino acids long. The chain's CDR3 is CATSSRQSSGNTIYF. The CDR3 DNA sequence: TGTGCCACCAGCTCCCGACAGAGCTCTGGAAACACCATATATTTT.

J is TRBJ1-1 and V is TRBV9; possible D gene TRBD1, 6 bases. Germline CDR1 SGDLS, CDR2 YYNGEE. Trimming left V 0 bases short and J 4 bases short, with 16 bases between. The CDR3 consists of 16 residues. The CDR3 DNA sequence: TGTGCCAGCAGCGTAGACTCCTTGGGGGCCGGCACTGAAGCTTTCTTT. It is translated as CASSVDSLGAGTEAFF.

The chain recombines TRBV27 with TRBJ2-7, with D possibly matching TRBD2 (5 bases). Trimming removed 5 bases from V and 2 bases from J, with 10 bases in between. Per germline, CDR1 MNHEY and CDR2 SMNVEV (reference sequence). The CDR3 length is 13 residues. This CDR3 is CASSKRPTYEQYF. The CDR3 DNA follows: TGTGCCAGCAGTAAGCGGCCGACCTACGAGCAGTACTTC.

The chain recombines TRBV12-3 or TRBV12-4 with TRBJ2-7; 11 bases line up with TRBD2. Losses at the gene ends were 5 bases for V and 3 bases for J; bases not matched to a gene: 9. This CDR3 has 16 residues. In nucleotides, the CDR3 is TGTGCCAGCAGTGGCCTACTAGCGGGAGCTCTCTACGAGCAGTACTTC. Protein: CASSGLLAGALYEQYF.

This clonotype was detected only a few times. V gene TRBV7-2 combines with J gene TRBJ1-1, with D tentatively TRBD1 (5 bases). The CDR3 extends over 15 amino acids. Trimming pared 1 base from V and 0 bases from J, leaving 9 bases between. Germline V CDR1 and CDR2: SGHTA, FQGNSA. The DNA for the CDR3 is TGTGCCAGCAGCTTAGGGGGGTATTTGAACACTGAAGCTTTCTTT. Its translation: CASSLGGYLNTEAFF.